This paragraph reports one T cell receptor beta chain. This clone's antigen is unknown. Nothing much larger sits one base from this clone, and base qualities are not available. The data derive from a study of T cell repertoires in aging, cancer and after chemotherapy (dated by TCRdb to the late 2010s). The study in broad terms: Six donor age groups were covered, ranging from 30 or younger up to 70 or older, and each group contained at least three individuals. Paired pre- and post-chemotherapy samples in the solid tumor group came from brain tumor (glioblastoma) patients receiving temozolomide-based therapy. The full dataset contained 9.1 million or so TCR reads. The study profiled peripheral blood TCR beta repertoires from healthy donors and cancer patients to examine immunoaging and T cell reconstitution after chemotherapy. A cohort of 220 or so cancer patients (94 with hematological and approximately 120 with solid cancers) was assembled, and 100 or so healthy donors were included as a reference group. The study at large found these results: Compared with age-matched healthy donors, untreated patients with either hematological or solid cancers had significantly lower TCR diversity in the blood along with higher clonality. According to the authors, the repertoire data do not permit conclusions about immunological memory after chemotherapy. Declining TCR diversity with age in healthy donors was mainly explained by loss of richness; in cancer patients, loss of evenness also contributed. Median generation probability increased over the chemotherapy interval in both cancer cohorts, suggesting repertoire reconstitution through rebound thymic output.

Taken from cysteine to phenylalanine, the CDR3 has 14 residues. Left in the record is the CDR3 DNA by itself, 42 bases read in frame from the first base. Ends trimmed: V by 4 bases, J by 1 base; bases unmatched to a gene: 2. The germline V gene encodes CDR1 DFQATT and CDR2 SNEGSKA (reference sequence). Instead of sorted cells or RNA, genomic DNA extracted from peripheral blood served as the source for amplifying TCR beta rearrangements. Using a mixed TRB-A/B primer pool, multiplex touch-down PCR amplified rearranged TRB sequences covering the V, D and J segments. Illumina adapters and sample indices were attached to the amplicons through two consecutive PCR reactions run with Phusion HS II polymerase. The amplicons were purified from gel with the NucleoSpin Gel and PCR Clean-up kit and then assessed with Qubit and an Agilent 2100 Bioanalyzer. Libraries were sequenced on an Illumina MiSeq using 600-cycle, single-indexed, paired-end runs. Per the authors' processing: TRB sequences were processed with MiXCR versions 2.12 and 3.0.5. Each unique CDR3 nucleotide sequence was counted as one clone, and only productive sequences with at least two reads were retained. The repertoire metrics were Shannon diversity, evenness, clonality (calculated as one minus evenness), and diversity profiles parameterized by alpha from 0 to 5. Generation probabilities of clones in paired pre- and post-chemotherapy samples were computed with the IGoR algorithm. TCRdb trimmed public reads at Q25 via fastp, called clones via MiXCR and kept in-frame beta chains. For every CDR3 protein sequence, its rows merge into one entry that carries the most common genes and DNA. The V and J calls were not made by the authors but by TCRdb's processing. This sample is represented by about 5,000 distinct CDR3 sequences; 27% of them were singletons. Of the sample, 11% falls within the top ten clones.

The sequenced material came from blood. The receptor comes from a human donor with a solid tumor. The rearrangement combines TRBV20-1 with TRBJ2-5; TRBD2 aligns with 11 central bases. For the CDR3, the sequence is CSATSGGRQETQYF. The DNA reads TGCAGTGCTACTAGCGGGGGGCGCCAAGAGACCCAGTACTTC.